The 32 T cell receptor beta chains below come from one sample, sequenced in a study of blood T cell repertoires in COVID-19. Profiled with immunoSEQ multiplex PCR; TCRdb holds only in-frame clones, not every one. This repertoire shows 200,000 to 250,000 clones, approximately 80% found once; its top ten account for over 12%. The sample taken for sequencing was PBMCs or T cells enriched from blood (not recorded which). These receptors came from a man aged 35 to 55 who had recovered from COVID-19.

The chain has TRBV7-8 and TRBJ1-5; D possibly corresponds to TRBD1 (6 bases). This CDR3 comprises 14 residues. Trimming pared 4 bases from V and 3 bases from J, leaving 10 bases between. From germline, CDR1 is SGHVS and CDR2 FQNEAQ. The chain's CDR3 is CASSSTGHNQPQHF. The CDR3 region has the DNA TGTGCCAGCAGCTCAACAGGGCACAATCAGCCCCAGCATTTT.

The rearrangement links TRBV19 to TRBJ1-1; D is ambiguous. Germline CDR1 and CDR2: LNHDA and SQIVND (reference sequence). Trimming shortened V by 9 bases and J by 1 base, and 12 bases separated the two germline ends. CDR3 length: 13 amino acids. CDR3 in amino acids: CASLGDKNTEAFF. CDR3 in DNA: TGTGCCAGCCTGGGAGATAAGAACACTGAAGCTTTCTTT. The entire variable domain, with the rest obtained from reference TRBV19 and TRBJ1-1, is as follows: DGGITQSPKYLFRKEGQNVTLSCEQNLNHDAMYWYRQDPGQGLRLIYYSQIVNDFQKGDIAEGYSVSREKKESFPLTVTSAQKNPTAFYLCASLGDKNTEAFFGQGTRLTVV.

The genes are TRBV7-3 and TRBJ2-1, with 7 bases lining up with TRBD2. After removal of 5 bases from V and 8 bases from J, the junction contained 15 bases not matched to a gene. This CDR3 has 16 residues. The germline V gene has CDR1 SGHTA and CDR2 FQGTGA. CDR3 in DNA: TGTGCCAGCAGCCCCGGCGGCGGGGGACCCCAGCATGAGCAGTTCTTC. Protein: CASSPGGGGPQHEQFF.

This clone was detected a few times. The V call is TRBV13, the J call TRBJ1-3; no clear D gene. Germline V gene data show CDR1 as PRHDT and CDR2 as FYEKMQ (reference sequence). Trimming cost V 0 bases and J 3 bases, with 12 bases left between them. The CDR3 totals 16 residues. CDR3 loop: CASSLGGGWSGNTIYF. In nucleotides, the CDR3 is TGTGCCAGCAGCTTAGGTGGAGGATGGAGTGGAAACACCATATATTTT.

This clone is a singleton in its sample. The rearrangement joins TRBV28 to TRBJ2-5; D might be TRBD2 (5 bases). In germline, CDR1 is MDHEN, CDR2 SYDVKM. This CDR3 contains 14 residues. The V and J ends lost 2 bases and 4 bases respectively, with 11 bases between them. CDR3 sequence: CASSLPGMGETQYF. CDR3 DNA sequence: TGTGCCAGCAGTTTACCGGGGATGGGAGAGACCCAGTACTTC.

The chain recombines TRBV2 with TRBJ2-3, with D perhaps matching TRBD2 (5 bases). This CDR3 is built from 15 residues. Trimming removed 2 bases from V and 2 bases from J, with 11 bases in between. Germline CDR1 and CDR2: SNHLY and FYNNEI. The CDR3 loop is CASSERRPSTDTQYF. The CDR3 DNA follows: TGTGCCAGCAGTGAAAGGAGGCCCTCCACAGATACGCAGTATTTT.

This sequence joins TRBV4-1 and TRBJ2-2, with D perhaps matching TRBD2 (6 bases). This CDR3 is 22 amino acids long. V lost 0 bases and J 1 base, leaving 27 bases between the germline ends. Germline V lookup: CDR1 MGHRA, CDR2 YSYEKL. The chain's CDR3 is CASSQEWRAPRFFRKNTGELFF. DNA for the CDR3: TGCGCCAGCAGCCAAGAATGGAGGGCCCCAAGGTTTTTCCGAAAGAACACCGGGGAGCTGTTTTTT.

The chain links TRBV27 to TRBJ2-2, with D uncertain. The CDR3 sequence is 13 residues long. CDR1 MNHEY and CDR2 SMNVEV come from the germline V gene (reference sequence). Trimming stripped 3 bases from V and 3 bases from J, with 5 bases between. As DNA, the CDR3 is TGTGCCAGCAGTTTCCGCGACACCGGGGAGCTGTTTTTT. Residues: CASSFRDTGELFF.

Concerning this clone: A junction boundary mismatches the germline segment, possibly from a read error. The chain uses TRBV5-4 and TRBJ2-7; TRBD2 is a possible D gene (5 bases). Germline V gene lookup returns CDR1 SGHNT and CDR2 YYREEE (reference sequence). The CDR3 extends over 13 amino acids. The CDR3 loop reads CASSLANSREIDF. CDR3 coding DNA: TGTGCCAGCAGCTTGGCCAATTCCCGGGAAATAGACTTC.

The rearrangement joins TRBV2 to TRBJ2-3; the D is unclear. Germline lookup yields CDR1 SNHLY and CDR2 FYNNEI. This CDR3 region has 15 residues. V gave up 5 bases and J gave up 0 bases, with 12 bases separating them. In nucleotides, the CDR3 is TGTGCCAGCAGTTTTCAAAGCGTTAGCACAGATACGCAGTATTTT. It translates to CASSFQSVSTDTQYF.

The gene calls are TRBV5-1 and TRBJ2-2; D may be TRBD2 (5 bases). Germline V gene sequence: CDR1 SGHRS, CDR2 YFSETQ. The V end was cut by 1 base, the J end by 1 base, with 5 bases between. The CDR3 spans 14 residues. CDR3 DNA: TGCGCCAGCAGCTTGCGGGAGAACACCGGGGAGCTGTTTTTT. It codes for CASSLRENTGELFF.

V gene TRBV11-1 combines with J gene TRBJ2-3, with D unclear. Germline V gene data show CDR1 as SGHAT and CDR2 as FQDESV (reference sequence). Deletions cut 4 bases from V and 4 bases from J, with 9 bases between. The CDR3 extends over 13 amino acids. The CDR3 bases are TGTGCCAGCAGCTCCTCAGTCGCAGATACGCAGTATTTT. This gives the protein CASSSSVADTQYF.

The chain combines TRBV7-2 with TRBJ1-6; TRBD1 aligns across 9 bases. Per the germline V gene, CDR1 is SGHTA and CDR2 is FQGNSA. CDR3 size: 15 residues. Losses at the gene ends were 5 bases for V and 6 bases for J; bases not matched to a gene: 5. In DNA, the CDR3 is TGTGCCAGCAGCCCTACAGGGGGCACTAATTCACCCCTCCACTTT. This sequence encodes CASSPTGGTNSPLHF.

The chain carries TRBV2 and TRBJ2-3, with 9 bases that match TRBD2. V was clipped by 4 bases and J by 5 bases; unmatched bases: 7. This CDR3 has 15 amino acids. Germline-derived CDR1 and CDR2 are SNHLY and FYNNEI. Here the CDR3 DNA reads TGTGCCAGCAGTGTCCAGCGGGGGGCGATAGATACGCAGTATTTT. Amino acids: CASSVQRGAIDTQYF.

The CDR3 DNA follows: TGTGCCAGCAGTGCCGACGGGGAAAACTATGGCTACACCTTC. Translating gives CASSADGENYGYTF. The J gene is TRBJ1-2, the V gene TRBV2; D remains unclear. The germline V gene encodes CDR1 SNHLY and CDR2 FYNNEI. The CDR3 runs to 14 residues. Trimming took 4 bases from V and 2 from J, leaving 11 bases between them.

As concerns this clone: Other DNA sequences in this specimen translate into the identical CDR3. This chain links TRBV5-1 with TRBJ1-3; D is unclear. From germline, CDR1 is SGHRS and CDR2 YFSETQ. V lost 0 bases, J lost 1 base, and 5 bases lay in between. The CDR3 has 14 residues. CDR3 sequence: CASSLGGSGNTIYF. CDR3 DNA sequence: TGCGCCAGCAGCTTGGGCGGATCTGGAAACACCATATATTTT.

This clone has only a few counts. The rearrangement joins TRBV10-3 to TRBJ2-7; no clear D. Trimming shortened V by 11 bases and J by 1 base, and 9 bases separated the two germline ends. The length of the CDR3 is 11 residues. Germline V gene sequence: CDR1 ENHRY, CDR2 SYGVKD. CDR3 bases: TGTGCCTGTGGCCCATCCTACGAGCAGTACTTC. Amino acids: CACGPSYEQYF.

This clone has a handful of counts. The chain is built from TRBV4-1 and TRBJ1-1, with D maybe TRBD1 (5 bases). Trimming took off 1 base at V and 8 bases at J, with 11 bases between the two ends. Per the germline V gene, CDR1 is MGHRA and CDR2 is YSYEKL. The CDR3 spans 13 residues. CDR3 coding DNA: TGCGCCAGCAGCCAAGGCGGGGGTCGGGAAGCTTTCTTT. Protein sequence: CASSQGGGREAFF.

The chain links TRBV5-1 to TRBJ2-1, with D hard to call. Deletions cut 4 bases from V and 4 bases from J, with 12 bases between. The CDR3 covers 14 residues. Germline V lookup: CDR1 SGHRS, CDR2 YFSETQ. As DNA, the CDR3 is TGCGCCAGCAGCCCCGACCCGGGTTACAATGAGCAGTTCTTC. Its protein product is CASSPDPGYNEQFF.

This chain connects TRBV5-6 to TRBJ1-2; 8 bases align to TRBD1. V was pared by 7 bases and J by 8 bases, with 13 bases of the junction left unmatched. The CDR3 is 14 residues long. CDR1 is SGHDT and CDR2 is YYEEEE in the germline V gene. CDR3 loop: CASGEQGARGGYTF. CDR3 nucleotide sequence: TGTGCCAGCGGAGAGCAGGGGGCAAGAGGCGGCTACACCTTC.

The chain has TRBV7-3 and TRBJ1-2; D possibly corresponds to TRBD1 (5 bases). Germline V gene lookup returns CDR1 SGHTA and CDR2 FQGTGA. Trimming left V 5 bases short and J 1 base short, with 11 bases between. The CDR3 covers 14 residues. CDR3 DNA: TGTGCCAGCAGCCGAGGGGACTTTAACTATGGCTACACCTTC. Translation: CASSRGDFNYGYTF.

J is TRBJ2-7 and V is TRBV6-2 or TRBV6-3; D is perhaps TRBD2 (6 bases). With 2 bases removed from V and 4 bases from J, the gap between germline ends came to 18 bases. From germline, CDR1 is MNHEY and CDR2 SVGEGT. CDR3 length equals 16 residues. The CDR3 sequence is CASSYRPGGLRYEQYF. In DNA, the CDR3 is TGTGCCAGCAGTTACCGGCCCGGGGGTTTGAGGTACGAGCAGTACTTC.

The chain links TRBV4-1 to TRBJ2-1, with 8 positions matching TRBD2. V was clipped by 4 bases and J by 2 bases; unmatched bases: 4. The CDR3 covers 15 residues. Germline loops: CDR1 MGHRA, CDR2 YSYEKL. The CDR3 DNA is TGCGCCAGCAGCCTCCAGCGGGAGCCCTACAATGAGCAGTTCTTC. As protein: CASSLQREPYNEQFF.

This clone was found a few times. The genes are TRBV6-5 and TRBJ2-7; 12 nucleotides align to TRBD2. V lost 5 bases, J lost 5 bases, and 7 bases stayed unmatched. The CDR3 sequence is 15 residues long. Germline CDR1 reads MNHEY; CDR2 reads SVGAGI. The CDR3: CASSPRLAGVNEQYF. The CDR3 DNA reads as TGTGCCAGCAGTCCAAGACTAGCGGGAGTCAACGAGCAGTACTTC.

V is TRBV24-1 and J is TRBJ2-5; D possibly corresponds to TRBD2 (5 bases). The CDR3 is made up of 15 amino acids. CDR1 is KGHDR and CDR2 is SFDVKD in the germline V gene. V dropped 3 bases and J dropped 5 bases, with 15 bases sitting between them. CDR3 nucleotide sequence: TGTGCCACCAGTGATCCCTTGGGAGCTTCCGAGACCCAGTACTTC. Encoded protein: CATSDPLGASETQYF.

Here the CDR3 reads CASSSGTTTTYNEQFF. The CDR3, as DNA: TGTGCCAGCAGCTCTGGGACTACTACAACCTACAATGAGCAGTTCTTC. The chain links TRBV7-6 to TRBJ2-1, with 7 bases that match TRBD2. CDR1 and CDR2 (germline): SGHVS, FNYEAQ. V trimming: 4 bases; J trimming: 2 bases; junction bases outside the gene matches: 8. CDR3 length equals 16 residues. The full variable domain, completed using reference TRBV7-6 and TRBJ2-1, is GAGVSQSPRYKVTKRGQDVALRCDPISGHVSLYWYRQALGQGPEFLTYFNYEAQQDKSGLPNDRFSAERPEGSISTLTIQRTEQRDSAMYRCASSSGTTTTYNEQFFGPGTRLTVL.

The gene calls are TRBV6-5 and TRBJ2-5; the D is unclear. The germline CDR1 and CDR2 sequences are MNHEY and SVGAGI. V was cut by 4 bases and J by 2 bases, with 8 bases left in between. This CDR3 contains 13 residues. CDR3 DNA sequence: TGTGCCAGCAGTTCGGCAGGTCAAGAGACCCAGTACTTC. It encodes CASSSAGQETQYF.

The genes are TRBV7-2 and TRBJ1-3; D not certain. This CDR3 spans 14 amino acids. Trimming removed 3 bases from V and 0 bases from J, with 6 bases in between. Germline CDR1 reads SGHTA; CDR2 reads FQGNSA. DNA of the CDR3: TGTGCCAGCAGCTTCAGGCCCTCTGGAAACACCATATATTTT. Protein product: CASSFRPSGNTIYF.

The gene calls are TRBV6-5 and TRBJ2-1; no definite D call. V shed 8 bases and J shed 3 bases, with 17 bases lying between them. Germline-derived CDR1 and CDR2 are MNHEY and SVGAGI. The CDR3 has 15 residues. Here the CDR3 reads CASFPPGWSYNEQFF. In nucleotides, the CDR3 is TGTGCCAGCTTTCCGCCCGGGTGGAGCTACAATGAGCAGTTCTTC.

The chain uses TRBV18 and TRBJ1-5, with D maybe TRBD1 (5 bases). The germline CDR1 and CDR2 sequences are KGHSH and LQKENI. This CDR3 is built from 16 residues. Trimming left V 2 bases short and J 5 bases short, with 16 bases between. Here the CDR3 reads CASSPKQGGADQPQHF. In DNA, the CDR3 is TGTGCCAGCTCACCAAAGCAGGGAGGGGCGGATCAGCCCCAGCATTTT.

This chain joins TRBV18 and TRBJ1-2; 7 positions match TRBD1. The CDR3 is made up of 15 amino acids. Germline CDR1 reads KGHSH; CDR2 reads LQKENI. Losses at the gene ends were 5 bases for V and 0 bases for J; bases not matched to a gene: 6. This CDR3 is CASSTDGTANYGYTF. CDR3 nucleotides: TGTGCCAGCTCAACCGATGGGACAGCTAACTATGGCTACACCTTC.

CDR3 region: CSVHRVDGYTF. CDR3 bases: TGCAGTGTGCACAGGGTCGATGGCTACACCTTC. The genes are TRBV20-1 and TRBJ1-2; D might be TRBD1 (6 bases). The CDR3 consists of 11 residues. The ends were cut back, 7 bases at V and 6 bases at J, with 12 bases in the middle. Germline V lookup: CDR1 DFQATT, CDR2 SNEGSKA (reference sequence).